The text below deals with one TCR beta chain. Its antigen is not known. The source of the sample is a study of beta chain features in type 1 diabetes. Study results and caveats: At VDJ recombination sites, type 1 diabetes patients had fewer insertions and more deleted nucleotides. People with Type 1 diabetes carried modestly yet significantly shorter TCRB CDR3s in all four CD4+ subsets. Compared with healthy donors, patients appeared to share more similar naive, central memory and regulatory TCRB repertoires.

Losses at the gene ends were 5 bases for V and 5 bases for J; bases not matched to a gene: 9. The germline V gene has CDR1 MNHEY and CDR2 SMNVEV (reference sequence). CDR3 length: 14 amino acids. Reverse transcription of all isolated RNA meant that expressed TCRB transcripts were sequenced. Mean read depth for naive, central memory and regulatory T cell samples was several million reads. Data came from immunoSEQ multiplex PCR; TCRdb stores just in-frame clones and leaves some out. The repertoire has more than 250,000 clones, about a fifth of them found once; the top ten carry 0.028%. Sequencing was performed on naive CD4+ T cells from blood. This sequence was found in a woman aged 40 to 50 with type 1 diabetes. The chain has TRBV27 and TRBJ2-7, with 7 bases lining up with TRBD1. CDR3 sequence (DNA): TGTGCCAGCAGTGTGACAGGGTTCACCGACGAGCAGTACTTC. Protein: CASSVTGFTDEQYF.